The TCR beta chain described here comes from a study of blood T cell repertoires in COVID-19. Background on the study: The United States, Italy and Spain were the sources of the acute and convalescent COVID-19 samples. In each case, the material was cDNA or gDNA derived from T cells, B-cell-depleted T cells, or PBMCs.

The CDR3 runs 18 residues. The germline V gene has CDR1 SGDLS and CDR2 YYNGEE. J gave up 3 bases and V 4 bases, and 13 bases lay outside the gene matches. Original processing methods: Reference gene primers were amplified, and this amplification served to estimate nucleated cell counts. Measured with immunoSEQ multiplex PCR; TCRdb has only the in-frame clones, and not every one. Clonal size and the V and J genes are those of that table, whereas D and trimming came from the DNA. The repertoire holds 95,000 to 150,000 clones, 60% to 85% seen once, with about 0.84% in the top ten. The sequenced material came from peripheral blood. The V and J genes are TRBV9 and TRBJ2-3; 11 positions agree with TRBD1. This TCR was recovered from a human donor with acute or convalescent COVID-19. The donor label of this sample is uncertain. The DNA for the CDR3 is TGTGCCAGCAGCCCGAGGACAGGGGGCGGAACTGGGACAGATACGCAGTATTTT. Encoded protein: CASSPRTGGGTGTDTQYF.